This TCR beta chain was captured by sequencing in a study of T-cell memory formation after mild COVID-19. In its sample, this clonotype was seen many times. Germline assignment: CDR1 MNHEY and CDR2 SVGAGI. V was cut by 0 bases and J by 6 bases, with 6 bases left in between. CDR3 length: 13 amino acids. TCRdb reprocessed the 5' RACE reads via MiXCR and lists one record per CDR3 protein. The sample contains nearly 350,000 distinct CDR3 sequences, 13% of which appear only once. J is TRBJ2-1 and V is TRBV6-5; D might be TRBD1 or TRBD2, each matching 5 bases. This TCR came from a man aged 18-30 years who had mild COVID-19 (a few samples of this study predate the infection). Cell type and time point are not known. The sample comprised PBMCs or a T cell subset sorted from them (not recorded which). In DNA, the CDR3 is TGTGCCAGCAGTTACTCCGGGGCCAATGAGCAGTTCTTC. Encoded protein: CASSYSGANEQFF.